This TCR beta chain was retrieved from a study of identical twins. Via MiXCR, TCRdb re-called the 5' RACE reads, giving one row per CDR3 protein. The sample carries roughly 290,000 distinct CDR3 sequences, roughly 8.6% recorded once. This clonotype was counted only a few times. CDR1 MNHNS and CDR2 SASEGT come from the germline V gene. J lost 2 bases, V lost 8 bases, and 3 bases had no gene match. CDR3 length: 14 residues. The data were also submitted as part of a second study, on yellow fever vaccine responses in identical twins.

The source is a woman under 30 in good health. This sequence joins TRBV6-1 and TRBJ2-1; 10 nucleotides align to TRBD2. Sequenced input: memory (CD45RO+) T cells sorted from blood. This chain's CDR3 is CASRLAGAYNEQFF. Here the CDR3 DNA reads TGTGCCAGCCGACTAGCGGGCGCCTACAATGAGCAGTTCTTC.